This T cell receptor beta chain stems from a study of blood T cell repertoires in COVID-19. Study processing details: Amplification with reference gene primers provided the estimates of nucleated cell counts. The protocol was immunoSEQ multiplex PCR, while the TCRdb copy is restricted to in-frame clones and leaves out a portion. That table gives V, J and clone size, and the DNA gave D and trimming. The sample carries more than 200,000 clones, 81% recorded once. V lost 5 bases, J lost 8 bases, and 10 bases stayed unmatched. CDR3 length equals 15 residues. Germline CDR1 is SGHAT and CDR2 is FQNNGV. The chain carries TRBV11-2 and TRBJ1-4, with 8 bases lining up with TRBD1. This TCR was recovered from a woman older than 75 with acute or convalescent COVID-19. The sample comprised peripheral blood. This CDR3 reads CASSPLGQGREKLFF. CDR3 nucleotides: TGTGCCAGCAGCCCCCTCGGACAGGGCCGAGAAAAACTGTTTTTT.